Below, 20 T cell receptor beta chains from the same sample are listed, as sequenced in a study of PD-L1 blockade in urothelial cancer. Method: immunoSEQ multiplex PCR; TCRdb's copy keeps in-frame clones and lacks some. The sample records around 120,000 clones, about 85% being singletons. Sequenced here: PBMCs, sampled around atezolizumab (anti-PD-L1) treatment. These receptors originate from a man aged 45-65 years with urothelial cancer.

The chain employs TRBV2 and TRBJ2-7, with a possible D match to TRBD2 (6 bases). V gave up 6 bases and J gave up 7 bases, with 16 bases separating them. Per the germline V gene, CDR1 is SNHLY and CDR2 is FYNNEI. This CDR3 contains 13 residues. DNA of the CDR3: TGTGCCAGCAGATTCCGGGACTCCTCGGAGCAGTACTTC. As protein: CASRFRDSSEQYF.

This sequence joins TRBV7-9 and TRBJ2-2; 9 nucleotides agree with TRBD1. Germline V lookup: CDR1 SEHNR, CDR2 FQNEAQ (reference sequence). V lost 5 bases and J lost 4; bases outside the gene matches: 8. This CDR3 region has 16 residues. In DNA form, the CDR3 reads TGTGCCAGCAGCATCCCGGGACAGGGTCCCACCGGGGAGCTGTTTTTT. This sequence encodes CASSIPGQGPTGELFF.

The chain carries TRBV5-4 and TRBJ2-7, with TRBD2 matching over 10 bases. J was trimmed by 2 bases and V by 1 base; bases with no gene match: 3. The V gene's germline CDR1 is SGHNT and CDR2 YYREEE (reference sequence). The CDR3 length is 15 residues. Here the CDR3 reads CASSLILAGAYEQYF. DNA for the CDR3: TGTGCCAGCAGCTTGATCCTAGCGGGAGCCTACGAGCAGTACTTC. The entire variable domain, with the rest obtained from reference TRBV5-4 and TRBJ2-7, is as follows: ETGVTQSPTHLIKTRGQQVTLRCSSQSGHNTVSWYQQALGQGPQFIFQYYREEENGRGNFPPRFSGLQFPNYSSELNVNALELDDSALYLCASSLILAGAYEQYFGPGTRLTVT.

This chain joins TRBV5-5 and TRBJ2-1; possible D gene TRBD2, 6 bases. Germline CDR1 is SGHKS and CDR2 is YYEKEE (reference sequence). V dropped 4 bases and J dropped 2 bases, with 16 bases sitting between them. The CDR3 extends over 16 amino acids. DNA of the CDR3: TGTGCCAGCAGCGCACTCGGGAGCCTTACCTACAATGAGCAGTTCTTC. It codes for CASSALGSLTYNEQFF.

The rearrangement uses TRBV9 and TRBJ1-2; TRBD1 matches at 8 bases. This CDR3 has 15 residues. With 0 bases clipped from V and 3 bases from J, the junction kept 4 bases outside the gene matches. Germline-derived CDR1 and CDR2 are SGDLS and YYNGEE. The CDR3 region has the DNA TGTGCCAGCAGCGTAGAGACAGGGGCAGACTATGGCTACACCTTC. This gives the protein CASSVETGADYGYTF.

CDR3: CASSLGLSTENEKLFF. The CDR3 nucleotides read TGTGCCAGCAGCTTAGGTTTAAGTACGGAGAATGAAAAACTGTTTTTT. The chain joins TRBV7-9 to TRBJ1-4; D ambiguous. Germline CDR1 SEHNR, CDR2 FQNEAQ (reference sequence). The CDR3 sequence is 16 residues long. The V end was cut by 1 base, the J end by 5 bases, with 14 bases between. Together with reference TRBV7-9 and TRBJ1-4, the CDR3 gives the full variable domain: DTGVSQNPRHKITKRGQNVTFRCDPISEHNRLYWYRQTLGQGPEFLTYFQNEAQLEKSRLLSDRFSAERPKGSFSTLEIQRTEQGDSAMYLCASSLGLSTENEKLFFGSGTQLSVL.

This chain uses TRBV4-2 with TRBJ2-2; TRBD2 is a possible D gene (6 bases). The CDR3 is made up of 16 amino acids. V lost 1 base and J lost 6, with 15 bases in between. Germline V gene lookup returns CDR1 LGHNA and CDR2 YNFKEQ. CDR3 region: CASSQGGGGASGELFF. DNA for the CDR3: TGTGCCAGCAGCCAAGGAGGTGGCGGGGCCTCCGGGGAGCTGTTTTTT.

This sequence joins TRBV7-9 and TRBJ1-2, with 7 bases matching TRBD1. CDR3 length: 19 amino acids. The germline V gene has CDR1 SEHNR and CDR2 FQNEAQ (reference sequence). V gave up 5 bases and J gave up 2 bases; unmatched junction bases: 20. The CDR3 nucleotides read TGTGCCAGCAGCGACCCTTTAGCTTCTTCCCCACAGGGGAACTATGGCTACACCTTC. It codes for CASSDPLASSPQGNYGYTF.

The sample holds one count of this clone. The chain uses TRBV7-6 and TRBJ2-1; D is perhaps TRBD1 (6 bases). Germline CDR1 SGHVS, CDR2 FNYEAQ. V was pared by 5 bases and J by 2 bases, with 16 bases between. The CDR3 is made up of 16 amino acids. In DNA form, the CDR3 reads TGTGCCAGCAGCCTGATATCGACAGGTACCTACAATGAGCAGTTCTTC. Translated, it gives CASSLISTGTYNEQFF.

The chain is built from TRBV19 and TRBJ2-7; 10 positions match TRBD2. Germline CDR1 reads LNHDA; CDR2 reads SQIVND (reference sequence). The J segment lost 3 bases and the V segment lost 4 bases, leaving 6 bases of the junction unmatched. The CDR3 is 15 residues long. This CDR3 reads CASSTALAGVYEQYF. In nucleotides, the CDR3 is TGTGCCAGTAGTACGGCTCTAGCGGGAGTCTACGAGCAGTACTTC.

The CDR3 region is CASSLTAGGPETQYF. CDR3 nucleotides: TGCGCCAGCAGCTTGACGGCGGGAGGGCCAGAGACCCAGTACTTC. The V call is TRBV5-1, the J call TRBJ2-5; 9 bases line up with TRBD2. This CDR3 has 15 residues. With 1 base clipped from V and 4 bases from J, the junction kept 5 bases outside the gene matches. Germline V gene lookup returns CDR1 SGHRS and CDR2 YFSETQ.

The rearrangement joins TRBV20-1 to TRBJ1-2; maybe TRBD1 (5 bases). The V and J ends lost 6 bases and 5 bases respectively, with 10 bases between them. The CDR3 runs 11 residues. The germline CDR1 and CDR2 sequences are DFQATT and SNEGSKA (reference sequence). CDR3 residues: CSADSTYGYTF. DNA of the CDR3: TGCAGTGCAGACAGTACTTATGGCTACACCTTC.

CDR3 bases: TGTGCCAGCAGCCAAGATGCCGGGGTCGATACGCAGTATTTT. Protein sequence: CASSQDAGVDTQYF. The chain recombines TRBV4-2 with TRBJ2-3; tentative D call: TRBD2 (5 bases). Per germline, CDR1 LGHNA and CDR2 YNFKEQ. V was cut by 0 bases and J by 6 bases, with 10 bases left in between. This CDR3 contains 14 residues.

V and J are TRBV19 and TRBJ2-3; D is unclear. With 10 bases removed from V and 3 bases from J, the gap between germline ends came to 5 bases. Germline CDR1 LNHDA, CDR2 SQIVND (reference sequence). The CDR3 contains 10 residues. CDR3 nucleotides: TGTGCCACCAGAACAGATACGCAGTATTTT. Its translation: CATRTDTQYF.

The chain recombines TRBV28 with TRBJ2-1; 11 nucleotides agree with TRBD2. The length of the CDR3 is 13 residues. Germline V lookup: CDR1 MDHEN, CDR2 SYDVKM. Germline trimming cut 6 bases from V and 7 bases from J; bases unmatched to any gene: 2. CDR3 region: CASRGTSGNEQFF. The CDR3 bases are TGTGCCAGCAGGGGGACTAGCGGAAATGAGCAGTTCTTC.

This rearrangement joins TRBV15 to TRBJ2-2, with a possible D match to TRBD2 (5 bases). Trimming shortened V by 5 bases and J by 1 base, and 8 bases separated the two germline ends. The CDR3 spans 14 residues. The germline CDR1 and CDR2 sequences are LNHNV and YYDKDF (reference sequence). The CDR3: CATSDRGNTGELFF. CDR3 DNA: TGTGCCACCAGCGACCGGGGGAACACCGGGGAGCTGTTTTTT. Variable domain in full (rest from reference TRBV15 and TRBJ2-2): DAMVIQNPRYQVTQFGKPVTLSCSQTLNHNVMYWYQQKSSQAPKLLFHYYDKDFNNEADTPDNFQSRRPNTSFCFLDIRSPGLGDTAMYLCATSDRGNTGELFFGEGSRLTVL.

The chain couples TRBV7-2 to TRBJ1-1; possible D gene TRBD1, 6 bases. V lost 4 bases to trimming and J lost 0 bases, with 12 bases between them. The CDR3 runs 15 residues. Germline assignment: CDR1 SGHTA and CDR2 FQGNSA. The CDR3 DNA reads TGTGCCAGCAGCTCCGTGACAGGAGTGAACACTGAAGCTTTCTTT. This codes for CASSSVTGVNTEAFF.

The gene calls are TRBV28 and TRBJ2-7, with 12 nucleotides matching TRBD2. After removal of 6 bases from V and 13 bases from J, the junction contained 16 bases not matched to a gene. Germline V gene sequence: CDR1 MDHEN, CDR2 SYDVKM. CDR3 size: 15 residues. The CDR3 nucleotides are TGTGCCAGCAGGCAAGAGTGGACTAGCGGGAAGTCCTCATACTTC. It encodes CASRQEWTSGKSSYF.

This clone was detected once. The CDR3 here is CASSPRTSSFTGELFF. CDR3 nucleotides: TGTGCCAGCAGCCCACGGACTAGCTCATTCACCGGGGAGCTGTTTTTT. The J gene is TRBJ2-2, the V gene TRBV5-4; 8 bases fit TRBD2. Germline V gene lookup returns CDR1 SGHNT and CDR2 YYREEE (reference sequence). CDR3 length: 16 residues. V was pared by 4 bases and J by 4 bases, with 9 bases of the junction left unmatched.

This chain joins TRBV11-2 and TRBJ2-7, with 7 bases lining up with TRBD1. Trimming at V came to 5 bases and at J to 5 bases, leaving 9 bases not matched to a gene. The CDR3 has 14 amino acids. The germline gives CDR1 SGHAT, CDR2 FQNNGV. The CDR3 DNA follows: TGTGCCAGCAGCACCCTGACAGGGAGCCACGAGCAGTACTTC. Its protein is CASSTLTGSHEQYF.